This TCR beta chain was sequenced in a study of neoadjuvant anti-PD-1 for oral cavity cancer. Clones were sequenced by immunoSEQ multiplex PCR, and TCRdb holds only the in-frame ones, with some missing. The sample includes around 60,000 clones, more than 65% of them seen just once. With V trimmed by 1 base and J by 5 bases, 4 bases remained unmatched. The CDR3 has 15 amino acids. Germline V gene data show CDR1 as SGHNT and CDR2 as YYREEE (reference sequence). The source of this sequence is a person aged 35-79 years with oral cavity squamous cell carcinoma. V and J are TRBV5-4 and TRBJ2-2; TRBD1 matches 8 bases. The sample consisted of PBMCs, taken before nivolumab (anti-PD-1) treatment. The CDR3 sequence: CASSLRQGATGELFF. The CDR3 nucleotides are TGTGCCAGCAGCTTGAGGCAGGGGGCGACCGGGGAGCTGTTTTTT.